These 9 T cell receptor beta chains share one sample of origin, sequenced in a study of blood T cell repertoires in COVID-19. Sequencing was performed with immunoSEQ multiplex PCR; in TCRdb, only in-frame clones are kept and a portion is missing. The data show 200,000 to 250,000 clones, 80% to 90% seen once. Sequenced sample: peripheral blood. The origin of the receptors is an elderly woman with acute or convalescent COVID-19.

This clone was picked up a small number of times. The rearrangement joins TRBV7-2 to TRBJ1-4; D might be TRBD1 (6 bases). The CDR3 has 14 amino acids. V gave up 0 bases and J gave up 6 bases, with 8 bases separating them. Germline V lookup: CDR1 SGHTA, CDR2 FQGNSA. The CDR3: CASSLAGGYEKLFF. The CDR3 nucleotides are TGTGCCAGCAGCTTAGCTGGGGGCTATGAAAAACTGTTTTTT.

The chain combines TRBV25-1 with TRBJ2-1; D possibly corresponds to TRBD2 (6 bases). Trimming shortened V by 1 base and J by 6 bases, and 10 bases separated the two germline ends. The V gene's germline CDR1 is MGHDK and CDR2 SYGVNS. The CDR3 consists of 14 residues. The CDR3 coding sequence is TGTGCCAGCAGTGAATGGGGGGTGCGCAATGAGCAGTTCTTC. Translating it yields CASSEWGVRNEQFF.

The V call is TRBV6-5, the J call TRBJ2-7, with D possibly matching TRBD1 (7 bases). The germline V gene has CDR1 MNHEY and CDR2 SVGAGI. Trimming shortened V by 7 bases and J by 7 bases, and 17 bases separated the two germline ends. There are 13 residues in the CDR3. The CDR3 loop is CASTTGEVGEQYF. CDR3 in DNA: TGTGCCAGCACTACAGGGGAGGTAGGGGAGCAGTACTTC.

J is TRBJ1-6 and V is TRBV3-1 (or the pseudogene TRBV3-2); 9 nucleotides match TRBD1. This CDR3 has 14 amino acids. V dropped 6 bases and J dropped 10; count of bases not matched to a gene: 7. Germline V lookup: CDR1 LGHDT, CDR2 YNNKEL (reference sequence). CDR3 region: CASSDGQGHSPLHF. In DNA, the CDR3 is TGTGCCAGCAGTGACGGACAGGGGCACTCACCCCTCCACTTT.

The chain carries TRBV29-1 and TRBJ1-3; TRBD1 matches at 10 bases. Germline V gives CDR1 SQVTM, CDR2 ANQGSEA. Losses at the gene ends were 7 bases for V and 4 bases for J; bases not matched to a gene: 4. CDR3 length equals 13 residues. CDR3: CSGSTGGGNTIYF. The CDR3, as DNA: TGCAGCGGATCGACAGGGGGCGGAAACACCATATATTTT. The whole variable domain, filled in from reference TRBV29-1 and TRBJ1-3, reads SAVISQKPSRDICQRGTSLTIQCQVDSQVTMMFWYRQQPGQSLTLIATANQGSEATYESGFVIDKFPISRPNLTFSTLTVSNMSPEDSSIYLCSGSTGGGNTIYFGEGSWLTVV.

This clone has just a few counts. This chain links TRBV19 with TRBJ1-6; 9 nucleotides align to TRBD1. CDR3 length equals 14 residues. Germline CDR1 is LNHDA and CDR2 is SQIVND (reference sequence). Unmatched junction bases numbered 5, after V lost 5 bases and J lost 9 bases. CDR3 in amino acids: CASSVGQGISPLHF. For the CDR3, the DNA is TGTGCCAGTAGTGTTGGACAGGGGATTTCACCCCTCCACTTT.

The chain combines TRBV6-1 with TRBJ1-3; D not certain. Per the germline V gene, CDR1 is MNHNS and CDR2 is SASEGT. This CDR3 region has 15 residues. The ends were cut back, 3 bases at V and 4 bases at J, with 13 bases in the middle. CDR3 protein: CASSESSGLGNTIYF. In nucleotides, the CDR3 is TGTGCCAGCAGTGAGTCCTCTGGGCTGGGAAACACCATATATTTT.

This clone was counted once. The chain employs TRBV15 and TRBJ2-7; D remains ambiguous. V shed 0 bases and J shed 6 bases, with 15 bases lying between them. The germline gives CDR1 LNHNV, CDR2 YYDKDF (reference sequence). The CDR3 extends over 15 amino acids. The CDR3 bases are TGTGCCACCAGCAGAGATCTGCCGTTACCGGGCGAGCAGTACTTC. This sequence encodes CATSRDLPLPGEQYF. The full variable domain, its missing parts supplied by reference TRBV15 and TRBJ2-7, is DAMVIQNPRYQVTQFGKPVTLSCSQTLNHNVMYWYQQKSSQAPKLLFHYYDKDFNNEADTPDNFQSRRPNTSFCFLDIRSPGLGDTAMYLCATSRDLPLPGEQYFGPGTRLTVT.

The chain couples TRBV6-2 or TRBV6-3 to TRBJ2-5, with D possibly matching TRBD2 (5 bases). The V and J ends lost 6 bases and 4 bases respectively, with 15 bases between them. Germline CDR1 reads MNHEY; CDR2 reads SVGEGT. CDR3 length: 14 residues. The CDR3 loop is CASSRGLTGETQYF. As DNA, the CDR3 is TGTGCCAGCAGCCGTGGACTCACGGGAGAGACCCAGTACTTC.